Sequencing of this T cell receptor (beta chain) was carried out in a study of T-cell memory formation after mild COVID-19. Study-level information: TCR clusters showed largely donor specificity. Study results and caveats: From day 15 to 85, contracting clones were balanced between CD4 and CD8, whereas later expanders leaned toward CD4+. That cross-reactive memory joined was suggested by some responding clones appearing in pre-infection memory.

V shed 10 bases and J shed 0 bases, with 7 bases lying between them. CDR1 and CDR2 from the germline V gene are SGHTA and FQGNSA. This CDR3 spans 13 amino acids. Points on this clonotype: Its antigen is currently unknown.

5'RACE primed from the constant segment yielded TCR alpha and TCR beta cDNA libraries bearing sample barcodes and UMIs. In TCRdb, the 5' RACE reads were re-called with MiXCR into one record per CDR3 protein. Among about 290,000 distinct CDR3 sequences, less than 20% were seen once, and the ten largest hold roughly 23%. The clonotype comes from a man between 18 and 29 years old who had mild COVID-19 (a few samples of this study predate the infection). Cell type and time point are not known. Sequencing used PBMCs or a T cell subset sorted from them (not recorded which). V gene TRBV7-2 combines with J gene TRBJ1-6; the D is unclear. As DNA, the CDR3 is TGTGCCATTAGGACCTCCTATAATTCACCCCTCCACTTT. This codes for CAIRTSYNSPLHF.